This TCR beta chain was found in a study of regulatory T cells in long-lasting Graves disease. Looking at the study overall: The study enrolled newly diagnosed Graves' patients on antithyroid drugs under 3 months.

There are 17 residues in the CDR3. Germline lookup yields CDR1 MDHEN and CDR2 SYDVKM. V lost 4 bases to trimming and J lost 6 bases, with 25 bases between them. This clonotype was detected many times. With iRepertoire HTBI primers and Arm-PCR of CDR3 regions, TCR beta libraries were built. A single record per CDR3 protein comes from TCRdb applying MiXCR to the multiplex PCR reads. This sample has around 320,000 distinct CDR3 sequences, with roughly 17% found just once. The time point was: newly diagnosed GD, antithyroid drugs for less than 3 months. The TCR library was made from RNA that had been extracted from PBMCs in TRIzol. Xi'an, China, was home to the endocrinology department that provided patients. The sample was also reused in another study, on T cells in Graves' hyperthyroidism and ophthalmopathy.

The clonotype was recovered from a man between 40 and 49 years old with Graves disease. V usage is TRBV28 and J usage is TRBJ2-7; D is possibly TRBD1 (6 bases). Material: peripheral blood mononuclear cells (PBMCs), obtained at new diagnosis, from a patient treated with antithyroid drugs. The CDR3 region has the DNA TGTGCCAGCAGTTCTACCCGCACCGGGACAAGGACGGTCGAGCAGTACTTC. Translating it yields CASSSTRTGTRTVEQYF.